Each of the 14 T cell receptor beta chains below was sequenced from the same sample in a study of technical replicates of blood from several donors. The data were produced by immunoSEQ multiplex PCR, yet TCRdb's version contains in-frame clones alone and is incomplete. The sample includes tens of thousands of clones, nearly 98% of them seen just once. Sequencing used T cells isolated from PBMCs. The receptors originated from a human donor in good health.

The V and J genes are TRBV7-9 and TRBJ2-7, with TRBD1 matching over 8 bases. This CDR3 spans 17 amino acids. V gave up 5 bases and J gave up 6 bases; unmatched junction bases: 18. Germline V lookup: CDR1 SEHNR, CDR2 FQNEAQ (reference sequence). CDR3 in amino acids: CASSAPRRDRPGGEQYF. The CDR3 DNA reads as TGTGCCAGCAGCGCACCTCGGAGGGACAGGCCAGGTGGCGAGCAGTACTTC.

This clone was detected only once. The chain employs TRBV10-2 and TRBJ2-7; D is perhaps TRBD2 (7 bases). The V and J ends lost 5 bases and 3 bases respectively, with 14 bases between them. This CDR3 has 14 amino acids. Germline loops: CDR1 WSHSY, CDR2 SAAADI. The CDR3 bases are TGCGCCAGCAGTCGGACTAGGGGACACTACGAGCAGTACTTC. It is translated as CASSRTRGHYEQYF.

This clone was counted a single time. This chain joins TRBV7-6 and TRBJ1-1, with a possible D match to TRBD1 (5 bases). The V gene lost 9 bases and the J gene lost 0 bases, with 11 bases spanning the gap. CDR1 SGHVS and CDR2 FNYEAQ come from the germline V gene. This CDR3 comprises 13 residues. The CDR3 here is CASGSGMNTEAFF. The CDR3 bases are TGTGCCAGTGGGTCAGGGATGAACACTGAAGCTTTCTTT.

The chain is built from TRBV29-1 and TRBJ1-2; 8 nucleotides line up with TRBD1. The germline V gene has CDR1 SQVTM and CDR2 ANQGSEA. This CDR3 is built from 16 residues. Trimming took 1 base from V and 0 from J; bases not matched to a gene: 7. Here the CDR3 DNA reads TGCAGCGTTGAAGCCGCTGGGACAGGTACTAACTATGGCTACACCTTC. Protein: CSVEAAGTGTNYGYTF.

V is TRBV28 and J is TRBJ1-5; a weak D match, TRBD1 (6 bases). The ends were cut back, 5 bases at V and 5 bases at J, with 16 bases in the middle. Germline V CDR1 and CDR2: MDHEN, SYDVKM. CDR3 length: 15 residues. The CDR3 DNA reads as TGTGCCAGCAGTCCCGGACAGTGGTCTTATCAGCCCCAGCATTTT. Translated: CASSPGQWSYQPQHF.

This clone was seen just once. The V call is TRBV10-3, the J call TRBJ2-1, with 11 nucleotides matching TRBD2. The V and J ends lost 7 bases and 5 bases, in that order; junction bases with no gene match: 10. CDR1 is ENHRY and CDR2 is SYGVKD in the germline V gene. The length of the CDR3 is 16 residues. The CDR3 spells CAINPSRLAGNNEQFF. The DNA for the CDR3 is TGTGCCATCAACCCGAGCAGACTAGCGGGAAACAATGAGCAGTTCTTC.

This chain uses TRBV19 with TRBJ1-5; 7 bases agree with TRBD1. Germline V gives CDR1 LNHDA, CDR2 SQIVND (reference sequence). Germline trimming cut 5 bases from V and 3 bases from J; bases unmatched to any gene: 7. This CDR3 contains 15 residues. The CDR3 is CASSYHRGDNQPQHF. CDR3 DNA sequence: TGTGCCAGTAGTTACCACAGGGGCGACAATCAGCCCCAGCATTTT.

V and J are TRBV5-1 and TRBJ2-1; 9 nucleotides line up with TRBD2. Germline trimming cut 0 bases from V and 0 bases from J; bases unmatched to any gene: 4. Germline lookup yields CDR1 SGHRS and CDR2 YFSETQ. This CDR3 region has 17 residues. CDR3 sequence: CASSLVVAGASYNEQFF. Written as DNA, the CDR3 is TGCGCCAGCAGCTTGGTTGTAGCGGGAGCCTCCTACAATGAGCAGTTCTTC. The full variable domain, in which reference TRBV5-1 and TRBJ2-1 provide the parts outside the CDR3, is KAGVTQTPRYLIKTRGQQVTLSCSPISGHRSVSWYQQTPGQGLQFLFEYFSETQRNKGNFPGRFSGRQFSNSRSEMNVSTLELGDSALYLCASSLVVAGASYNEQFFGPGTRLTVL.

The gene calls are TRBV27 and TRBJ1-2; the D gene is possibly TRBD1 (6 bases). Trimming stripped 3 bases from V and 4 bases from J, with 12 bases between. This CDR3 contains 14 residues. Per germline, CDR1 MNHEY and CDR2 SMNVEV (reference sequence). CDR3 bases: TGTGCCAGCAGTTTGCACAGGGCTCTCTATGGCTACACCTTC. It translates to CASSLHRALYGYTF.

The V call is TRBV5-1, the J call TRBJ1-1, with D maybe TRBD1 (5 bases). V was clipped by 1 base and J by 2 bases, with 9 bases between them. CDR1 is SGHRS, CDR2 YFSETQ, per germline. The CDR3 extends over 14 amino acids. CDR3 nucleotides: TGCGCCAGCAGCTTGAACGGGGGAAACACTGAAGCTTTCTTT. Its protein product is CASSLNGGNTEAFF. Full variable domain (missing parts from reference TRBV5-1 and TRBJ1-1): KAGVTQTPRYLIKTRGQQVTLSCSPISGHRSVSWYQQTPGQGLQFLFEYFSETQRNKGNFPGRFSGRQFSNSRSEMNVSTLELGDSALYLCASSLNGGNTEAFFGQGTRLTVV.

The rearrangement uses TRBV21-1 and TRBJ2-5; the table's TRBD2 call for D was not verified on the DNA. TRBV21-1 is shown as a pseudogene. The CDR3 extends over 18 amino acids. CDR3 in amino acids: CASSKVPLRGPNQETQYF. The CDR3 bases are TGTGCCAGCAGCAAAGTGCCCCTGCGGGGACCAAACCAAGAGACCCAGTACTTC.

The chain employs TRBV7-8 and TRBJ1-5; D gene uncertain. V lost 2 bases and J lost 2, with 13 bases in between. The CDR3 has 16 residues. Germline values: CDR1 SGHVS, CDR2 FQNEAQ. DNA of the CDR3: TGTGCCAGCAGCTTATACCGTCTGAGCGGCAATCAGCCCCAGCATTTT. It codes for CASSLYRLSGNQPQHF.

The chain has TRBV5-8 and TRBJ2-1; TRBD1 aligns across 7 bases. Germline V gene lookup returns CDR1 SGHTS and CDR2 YDEGEE. Germline trimming cut 4 bases from V and 5 bases from J; bases unmatched to any gene: 12. The CDR3 sequence is 16 residues long. The chain's CDR3 is CASSHEQGSIHNEQFF. The CDR3 region has the DNA TGTGCCAGCAGCCATGAACAGGGGTCCATCCACAATGAGCAGTTCTTC.

The CDR3 loop reads CASGLYGRGPQVNYEQYF. The CDR3, as DNA: TGTGCTAGTGGTTTGTATGGCAGGGGGCCCCAGGTAAACTACGAGCAGTACTTC. The chain combines TRBV12-5 with TRBJ2-7; TRBD1 matches 8 bases. The CDR3 has 18 residues. Germline CDR1 and CDR2: LGHNT and FRNRAP. With V trimmed by 2 bases and J by 3 bases, 15 bases remained unmatched.